This T cell receptor (beta chain) was sequenced during a study of blood T cell repertoires in COVID-19. Study-level information: Acute-phase and convalescent COVID-19 samples originated in the United States, Italy and Spain. PBMCs, B-cell-depleted T cells, or T cells provided the cDNA or gDNA that made up the material.

Per the original data handling: Scientists estimated how many nucleated cells there were by amplifying reference gene primers. Method: immunoSEQ multiplex PCR; TCRdb's copy keeps in-frame clones and lacks some. V, J and clone size derive from that table, while D and trimming were established from the DNA sequence. The sample contains about 220,000 clones, around 80% of which appear only once. Trimming left V 2 bases short and J 2 bases short, with 10 bases between. The CDR3 totals 14 residues. In germline, CDR1 is MNHNY, CDR2 SVGAGI (reference sequence). This receptor was identified in a human donor in a cohort sampled during active COVID-19. Sequences were obtained from peripheral blood. The V and J genes are TRBV6-6 and TRBJ2-7, with D possibly being TRBD2 (5 bases). The DNA of the CDR3 is TGTGCCAGCAGTTACGGCGGGCCGACCTACGAGCAGTACTTC. This sequence encodes CASSYGGPTYEQYF.